A selection of T cell receptor beta chains follows, all from one sample in a study of T cell responses to AZD1222 COVID-19 vaccine. Assay: immunoSEQ multiplex PCR; the TCRdb copy retains only in-frame clones and omits some. The sample lists approximately 60,000 clones, 65% to 90% occurring once. Source: peripheral blood, taken 28 days after the second AZD1222 dose. Receptor source: an adult who received the AZD1222 COVID-19 vaccine. Each CDR3 is given with its conserved first and last residue. A D gene is named only where the DNA matches it firmly. Clone size, where shown, is once, few, many, or a class for clones that have expanded.

TRBV7-9	NA	TRBJ2-2	NA	TGTGCCAGCAGCTCCTTGTACACCGGGGAGCTGTTTTTT	CASSSLYTGELFF
TRBV29-1	TRBD1	TRBJ2-7	NA	TGCAGCGCCTCGACAGGGTTCCGGCTCGAGCAGTACTTC	CSASTGFRLEQYF
TRBV2	NA	TRBJ2-3	NA	TGTGCCAGCAGGAAGGGACTCGCCTCCACAGATACGCAGTATTTT	CASRKGLASTDTQYF
TRBV7-6	TRBD1	TRBJ2-7	NA	TGTGCCAGCAGCCCCCGGTCAGGGGGTAGTGGCGAGCAGTACTTC	CASSPRSGGSGEQYF
TRBV19	NA	TRBJ2-7	NA	TGTGCCAGTAGCGACTGGCCCGCTGTCCGGGGGAGCGAGCAGTACTTC	CASSDWPAVRGSEQYF
TRBV19	NA	TRBJ1-5	NA	TGTGCCAGTAGTCAATTCGCCCAGGACAGCAATCAGCCCCAGCATTTT	CASSQFAQDSNQPQHF
TRBV5-4	NA	TRBJ2-2	NA	TGTGCCAGCAGCCCCGGTCAGGGAGAAACCGGGGAGCTGTTTTTT	CASSPGQGETGELFF
TRBV5-1	NA	TRBJ1-5	NA	TGCGCCAGCAGCTTGGATACAGGGTCGCGGTCCCAGCATTTT	CASSLDTGSRSQHF
TRBV5-1	NA	TRBJ1-5	NA	TGCGCCAGCAGCTTGCTGCCTCAGGGGAATCAGCCCCAGCATTTT	CASSLLPQGNQPQHF
TRBV3-1/TRBV3-2	NA	TRBJ1-4	NA	TGTGCCAGCAGCCAAGATAGACCGGCATTTAATGAAAAACTGTTTTTT	CASSQDRPAFNEKLFF
TRBV18	TRBD2	TRBJ2-2	once	TGTGCCAGCTCACCAAATACCGGGACTAGCGGGAGAGGCACCGGGGAGCTGTTTTTT	CASSPNTGTSGRGTGELFF
TRBV19	TRBD1	TRBJ1-5	NA	TGTGCCAGTAGTTTCCAAGGGGACAGGTGGGAGGCCCAGCATTTT	CASSFQGDRWEAQHF